Listed here are 20 T cell receptor beta chains from one sample, sequenced in a study of shared clonotypes between healthy human individuals. Sequenced by immunoSEQ multiplex PCR; TCRdb stores in-frame clones only, minus some. The repertoire consists of 530,000 or so clones, with roughly 79% occurring once and the leading ten covering roughly an eighth. Material for sequencing was PBMCs. The receptors were gathered from a woman aged 40-49 years in good health. Some clones in this sample may be carry-over from other donors' samples.

The chain recombines TRBV6-4 with TRBJ2-7, with TRBD2 as a possible D gene (5 bases). Germline loops: CDR1 MRHNA, CDR2 SNTAGT. V lost 2 bases, J lost 5 bases, and 19 bases lay in between. This CDR3 contains 16 residues. The DNA of the CDR3 is TGTGCCAGCAGTGACCGCCCTAACGAGCGGCCCCACGAGCAGTACTTC. This gives the protein CASSDRPNERPHEQYF.

The chain has TRBV18 and TRBJ2-1; 14 bases map to TRBD2. With V trimmed by 3 bases and J by 2 bases, 9 bases remained unmatched. This CDR3 comprises 19 residues. The germline CDR1 and CDR2 sequences are KGHSH and LQKENI. CDR3 in DNA: TGTGCCAGCTCACCGACTAGCGGGAGGGCCGGGGGCACCTACAATGAGCAGTTCTTC. This codes for CASSPTSGRAGGTYNEQFF.

This chain connects TRBV5-1 to TRBJ1-1, with D possibly matching TRBD1 (5 bases). The germline gives CDR1 SGHRS, CDR2 YFSETQ. The CDR3 has 15 residues. Trimming pared 0 bases from V and 1 base from J, leaving 10 bases between. For the CDR3, the DNA is TGCGCCAGCAGCTTGGAAGCCCAGGGGAACACTGAAGCTTTCTTT. It is translated as CASSLEAQGNTEAFF.

V is TRBV6-5 and J is TRBJ2-7; D tentatively reads TRBD1 or TRBD2 (6 bases each). V was shortened by 8 bases and J by 2 bases, with 16 bases between the two germline ends. Germline V gene lookup returns CDR1 MNHEY and CDR2 SVGAGI. This CDR3 contains 14 residues. Here the CDR3 DNA reads TGTGCCAGCCTAAACAGGGAGCGGGCCTACGAGCAGTACTTC. This encodes CASLNRERAYEQYF.

This clone came up a few times. V is TRBV7-2 and J is TRBJ1-5, with a weak D call TRBD1 (6 bases). Germline CDR1 and CDR2: SGHTA and FQGNSA. The CDR3 contains 15 residues. Trimming cost V 5 bases and J 5 bases, with 16 bases left between them. The CDR3 loop reads CASSQDEGGHQPQHF. Written as DNA, the CDR3 is TGTGCCAGCAGCCAAGATGAGGGGGGCCATCAGCCCCAGCATTTT.

As concerns this clone: This may arise from a read error, as a much more abundant clone is one base away. The chain recombines TRBV27 with TRBJ1-2; 7 bases align to TRBD1. Germline values: CDR1 MNHEY, CDR2 SMNVEV (reference sequence). The CDR3 consists of 13 residues. The CDR3 DNA reads TGTGCCAGCAGTCGCACAGGGGACTATGGCTGCACCTTC. This gives the protein CASSRTGDYGCTF.

This clone was seen more than once but under ten times. The chain employs TRBV5-6 and TRBJ2-1; possible D gene TRBD2, 5 bases. Germline V CDR1 and CDR2: SGHDT, YYEEEE. V lost 1 base to trimming and J lost 10 bases, with 18 bases between them. The CDR3 runs to 15 residues. CDR3 DNA: TGTGCCAGCAGCTTGTCGGCTAGGCCTGGCGGGGAGCAGTTCTTC. As protein: CASSLSARPGGEQFF.

The chain recombines TRBV9 with TRBJ2-1; TRBD2 aligns across 7 bases. The CDR3 loop spans 15 amino acids. Unmatched junction bases numbered 9, after V lost 1 base and J lost 8 bases. CDR1 and CDR2 (germline): SGDLS, YYNGEE. The CDR3 protein is CASSVPGVAGDEQFF. The CDR3 region has the DNA TGTGCCAGCAGCGTACCCGGGGTGGCGGGAGATGAGCAGTTCTTC. The full variable domain, with the rest looked up from reference TRBV9 and TRBJ2-1, is DSGVTQTPKHLITATGQRVTLRCSPRSGDLSVYWYQQSLDQGLQFLIQYYNGEERAKGNILERFSAQQFPDLHSELNLSSLELGDSALYFCASSVPGVAGDEQFFGPGTRLTVL.

The J gene is TRBJ1-5, the V gene TRBV19; 9 bases are shared with TRBD1. Germline V lookup: CDR1 LNHDA, CDR2 SQIVND (reference sequence). The CDR3 sequence is 14 residues long. With 10 bases clipped from V and 6 bases from J, the junction kept 10 bases outside the gene matches. CDR3 region: CATNQDRGIQPQHF. The DNA of the CDR3 is TGTGCCACCAATCAGGACAGGGGAATTCAGCCCCAGCATTTT.

The CDR3 spells CASSSKLDTQYF. CDR3 DNA: TGTGCCAGCAGCTCAAAACTGGATACGCAGTATTTT. V gene TRBV7-2 combines with J gene TRBJ2-3, with D unclear. There are 12 residues in the CDR3. Trimming pared 4 bases from V and 6 bases from J, leaving 8 bases between. From germline, CDR1 is SGHTA and CDR2 FQGNSA.

The chain recombines TRBV18 with TRBJ2-7; D remains ambiguous. Trimming pared 3 bases from V and 0 bases from J, leaving 9 bases between. Germline V gene data show CDR1 as KGHSH and CDR2 as LQKENI. The CDR3 contains 14 residues. CDR3 in DNA: TGTGCCAGCTCACCCACTTGGAGCTCCTACGAGCAGTACTTC. Its protein is CASSPTWSSYEQYF.

The chain couples TRBV28 to TRBJ1-4, with 8 bases aligning to TRBD1. V trimming: 6 bases; J trimming: 15 bases; junction bases outside the gene matches: 15. Germline CDR1 is MDHEN and CDR2 is SYDVKM. This CDR3 spans 14 amino acids. The DNA of the CDR3 is TGTGCCAGCAGGCCGGGACAGGACTTACTTGTCATGTTTTTT. This encodes CASRPGQDLLVMFF. Full variable domain (remainder filled in from reference TRBV28 and TRBJ1-4): DVKVTQSSRYLVKRTGEKVFLECVQDMDHENMFWYRQDPGLGLRLIYFSYDVKMKEKGDIPEGYSVSREKKERFSLILESASTNQTSMYLCASRPGQDLLVMFFGSGTQLSVL.

The chain combines TRBV19 with TRBJ2-3; 7 bases are a match to TRBD2. There are 12 residues in the CDR3. The germline V gene encodes CDR1 LNHDA and CDR2 SQIVND (reference sequence). J gave up 7 bases and V 8 bases, and 6 bases lay outside the gene matches. Here the CDR3 DNA reads TGTGCCAGTGTCGGGGAGGGGTATACGCAGTATTTT. Protein sequence: CASVGEGYTQYF.

Only a few counts were recorded for this clone. The chain has TRBV9 and TRBJ1-5, with a possible D match to TRBD1 (6 bases). CDR1 is SGDLS and CDR2 is YYNGEE in the germline V gene. This CDR3 has 14 residues. V was clipped by 3 bases and J by 5 bases, with 12 bases between them. The CDR3, as DNA: TGTGCCAGCAGCGAACAGGGTGGGGATCAGCCCCAGCATTTT. Protein product: CASSEQGGDQPQHF.

This chain joins TRBV5-4 and TRBJ2-5; D perhaps matches TRBD2 (6 bases). The CDR3 spans 15 residues. V was clipped by 4 bases and J by 4 bases, with 17 bases between them. The germline CDR1 and CDR2 sequences are SGHNT and YYREEE (reference sequence). CDR3 residues: CASSPIVAGTETQYF. The CDR3 nucleotides read TGTGCCAGCAGCCCTATCGTCGCGGGAACAGAGACCCAGTACTTC.

In DNA form, the CDR3 reads TGCGCCAGCAGCTTGGCCGGAGACAATGCTGGAAACACCATATATTTT. It specifies CASSLAGDNAGNTIYF. The chain recombines TRBV5-1 with TRBJ1-3; D call uncertain. Germline V gene data show CDR1 as SGHRS and CDR2 as YFSETQ. The V gene lost 0 bases and the J gene lost 2 bases, with 12 bases spanning the gap. The CDR3 is made up of 16 amino acids.

This clone was detected only a few times. CDR3 in DNA: TGTGCCAGCAGCTTGGCTAGTGAGGGGCAGGGGACCCAGTACTTC. Residues: CASSLASEGQGTQYF. The genes are TRBV7-9 and TRBJ2-5; the D call may be TRBD1 or TRBD2 (5 bases each). The V gene's germline CDR1 is SEHNR and CDR2 FQNEAQ (reference sequence). The CDR3 spans 15 residues. Trimming shortened V by 3 bases and J by 7 bases, and 18 bases separated the two germline ends.

The J gene is TRBJ2-6, the V gene TRBV6-1; D uncertain. The germline V gene encodes CDR1 MNHNS and CDR2 SASEGT. V was shortened by 8 bases and J by 0 bases, with 8 bases between the two germline ends. The CDR3 totals 14 residues. In DNA, the CDR3 is TGTGCCAGCGGGCAGCACTCTGGGGCCAACGTCCTGACTTTC. This encodes CASGQHSGANVLTF.

The chain couples TRBV7-8 to TRBJ1-3; D remains unclear. Germline lookup yields CDR1 SGHVS and CDR2 FQNEAQ. Trimming stripped 6 bases from V and 0 bases from J, with 15 bases between. This CDR3 has 16 residues. The CDR3 here is CASSVFSVSSGNTIYF. The CDR3 DNA sequence: TGTGCCAGCAGTGTATTTTCTGTGAGCTCTGGAAACACCATATATTTT.

The rearrangement links TRBV9 to TRBJ2-1, with D perhaps TRBD1 (6 bases). Germline V gene sequence: CDR1 SGDLS, CDR2 YYNGEE. The CDR3 covers 13 residues. The V end was cut by 7 bases, the J end by 2 bases, with 10 bases between. The CDR3 reads CASGQGPYNEQFF. The CDR3 DNA reads as TGTGCCAGCGGTCAGGGGCCCTACAATGAGCAGTTCTTC. The variable domain in full, completed from reference TRBV9 and TRBJ2-1, reads DSGVTQTPKHLITATGQRVTLRCSPRSGDLSVYWYQQSLDQGLQFLIQYYNGEERAKGNILERFSAQQFPDLHSELNLSSLELGDSALYFCASGQGPYNEQFFGPGTRLTVL.